The 26 T cell receptor beta chains given below trace back to one sample, sequenced in a study of OX40 agonist ivuxolimab in advanced cancers. Receptor libraries were prepared by the immunoSEQ multiplex PCR assay. The table was pulled from immuneACCESS by TCRdb, which kept in-frame rearrangements only. Such tables lose some clones; where checked, under half of the loss comes from unresolved V genes, and the rest has no known cause. In this sample the table shows about 88,000 clones, approximately 85% of which occur a single time. Over 0.2% of the sample rests with the top ten. The material sequenced was CD4+ or CD8+ T cells sorted from blood, taken in a trial of the OX40 agonist ivuxolimab. These receptors were collected from an adult with an advanced solid tumor such as melanoma, head and neck, liver or kidney cancer.

This chain connects TRBV2 to TRBJ1-2; D unclear. This CDR3 is 13 amino acids long. CDR1 is SNHLY, CDR2 FYNNEI, per germline. V gave up 4 bases and J gave up 7 bases, with 13 bases separating them. The CDR3 protein is CASSAASWSGYTF. The CDR3 nucleotides are TGTGCCAGCAGTGCGGCCTCCTGGAGTGGCTACACCTTC.

This chain uses TRBV2 with TRBJ1-1, with D perhaps matching TRBD1 (5 bases). The V end was cut by 6 bases, the J end by 6 bases, with 20 bases between. The V gene's germline CDR1 is SNHLY and CDR2 FYNNEI. The length of the CDR3 is 15 residues. CDR3 coding DNA: TGTGCCAGCAGGACCGGTCCCAGGACATTCGCTGAAGCTTTCTTT. Amino acid sequence: CASRTGPRTFAEAFF.

This chain joins TRBV4-1 and TRBJ1-6, with 10 positions matching TRBD1. CDR1 and CDR2 from the germline V gene are MGHRA and YSYEKL. The CDR3 is made up of 16 amino acids. V was pared by 3 bases and J by 6 bases, with 5 bases of the junction left unmatched. The CDR3 DNA follows: TGCGCCAGCAGCCAGACGGACAGGGGGGCTAATTCACCCCTCCACTTT. It translates to CASSQTDRGANSPLHF.

The chain carries TRBV2 and TRBJ2-5; D possibly corresponds to TRBD2 (6 bases). Trimming shortened V by 5 bases and J by 4 bases, and 17 bases separated the two germline ends. The CDR3 consists of 15 residues. Germline CDR1 SNHLY, CDR2 FYNNEI. The CDR3 sequence: CASSRDGGTPETQYF. The CDR3 DNA sequence: TGTGCCAGCAGTCGGGACGGAGGGACCCCAGAGACCCAGTACTTC. The complete variable domain, with remaining parts taken from reference TRBV2 and TRBJ2-5, reads EPEVTQTPSHQVTQMGQEVILRCVPISNHLYFYWYRQILGQKVEFLVSFYNNEISEKSEIFDDQFSVERPDGSNFTLKIRSTKLEDSAMYFCASSRDGGTPETQYFGPGTRLLVL.

The V gene is TRBV7-3, the J gene TRBJ2-1, with 8 bases matching TRBD2. The CDR3 covers 16 residues. With 5 bases clipped from V and 4 bases from J, the junction kept 10 bases outside the gene matches. Germline CDR1 SGHTA, CDR2 FQGTGA. The CDR3 region is CASSPSGGAGYNEQFF. In DNA form, the CDR3 reads TGTGCCAGCAGCCCCTCCGGGGGGGCCGGATACAATGAGCAGTTCTTC. The full variable domain, rest sourced from reference TRBV7-3 and TRBJ2-1, is GAGVSQTPSNKVTEKGKYVELRCDPISGHTALYWYRQSLGQGPEFLIYFQGTGAADDSGLPNDRFFAVRPEGSVSTLKIQRTERGDSAVYLCASSPSGGAGYNEQFFGPGTRLTVL.

This chain links TRBV29-1 with TRBJ2-5; D is possibly TRBD1 or TRBD2 (5 bases each). The ends were cut back, 8 bases at V and 1 base at J, with 11 bases in the middle. This CDR3 comprises 12 residues. CDR1 SQVTM and CDR2 ANQGSEA come from the germline V gene. The CDR3, as DNA: TGCAGCTGGGGGAGCGGCCAAGAGACCCAGTACTTC. It translates to CSWGSGQETQYF.

The chain recombines TRBV9 with TRBJ2-3; the match to TRBD2 covers 10 bases. Losses at the gene ends were 2 bases for V and 2 bases for J; bases not matched to a gene: 2. The CDR3 sequence is 15 residues long. Per germline, CDR1 SGDLS and CDR2 YYNGEE. This CDR3 reads CASSVLAGDTDTQYF. The DNA for the CDR3 is TGTGCCAGCAGCGTGCTAGCGGGGGACACAGATACGCAGTATTTT.

The chain uses TRBV18 and TRBJ2-1; possibly TRBD1 for D (6 bases). V lost 3 bases, J lost 7 bases, and 10 bases lay in between. CDR3 size: 13 residues. CDR1 is KGHSH, CDR2 LQKENI, per germline. The CDR3, as DNA: TGTGCCAGCTCACCCGGACAGCCGAATGAGCAGTTCTTC. Protein sequence: CASSPGQPNEQFF.

The chain carries TRBV5-3 and TRBJ1-2, with 12 bases that match TRBD1. TRBV5-3 is an open reading frame, and its role is uncertain. The CDR3 has 16 residues. V shed 4 bases, J shed 4 bases, and the junction held 8 bases outside the gene matches. The DNA of the CDR3 is TGTGCCAGAAGCACAAGGGACAGGGGGCGGGTCTATGGCTACACCTTC. Residues: CARSTRDRGRVYGYTF.

In DNA form, the CDR3 reads TGTGCCAGCAGCCCCCGGGACTATCTTAATGAGCAGTTCTTC. Protein: CASSPRDYLNEQFF. The V gene is TRBV7-8, the J gene TRBJ2-1, with TRBD2 matching 7 bases. The V gene end was trimmed by 5 bases and the J gene end by 7 bases; junction bases not matched to a gene: 8. The germline CDR1 and CDR2 sequences are SGHVS and FQNEAQ. The CDR3 runs 14 residues.

V is TRBV5-1 and J is TRBJ2-2, with D tentatively TRBD1 (5 bases). Germline V lookup: CDR1 SGHRS, CDR2 YFSETQ. CDR3 length equals 17 residues. The V and J ends lost 4 bases and 0 bases respectively, with 16 bases between them. The CDR3 DNA is TGCGCCAGCAGCCCGCCAGGGCGGAGCGCGAACACCGGGGAGCTGTTTTTT. It yields the protein CASSPPGRSANTGELFF.

This clone has more than one count but fewer than ten. The chain combines TRBV7-9 with TRBJ1-1, with TRBD1 identical over 9 bases. CDR1 SEHNR and CDR2 FQNEAQ come from the germline V gene (reference sequence). Germline trimming cut 4 bases from V and 4 bases from J; bases unmatched to any gene: 10. The CDR3 is 16 amino acids. The CDR3 reads CASSSKTGGLGTEAFF. The CDR3 DNA is TGTGCCAGCAGCTCAAAGACAGGGGGGCTCGGCACTGAAGCTTTCTTT. The variable domain in full, completed from reference TRBV7-9 and TRBJ1-1, reads DTGVSQNPRHKITKRGQNVTFRCDPISEHNRLYWYRQTLGQGPEFLTYFQNEAQLEKSRLLSDRFSAERPKGSFSTLEIQRTEQGDSAMYLCASSSKTGGLGTEAFFGQGTRLTVV.

This rearrangement joins TRBV19 to TRBJ1-4; D might be TRBD1 (6 bases). Trimming stripped 4 bases from V and 1 base from J, with 16 bases between. This CDR3 is built from 17 residues. Germline lookup yields CDR1 LNHDA and CDR2 SQIVND (reference sequence). The DNA for the CDR3 is TGTGCCAGTAGTAGTGGGGGCAGGGCCAGAACTAATGAAAAACTGTTTTTT. Encoded protein: CASSSGGRARTNEKLFF.

A few counts support this clone. This chain uses TRBV7-9 with TRBJ2-1; 9 bases are shared with TRBD1. The CDR3 spans 13 residues. After removal of 6 bases from V and 6 bases from J, the junction contained 3 bases not matched to a gene. Looked up from germline, CDR1 is SEHNR and CDR2 is FQNEAQ (reference sequence). CDR3: CASRPGQGNEQFF. CDR3 bases: TGTGCCAGCAGGCCGGGACAGGGCAATGAGCAGTTCTTC.

V and J are TRBV5-1 and TRBJ2-3; D may be TRBD2 (6 bases). V was pared by 7 bases and J by 2 bases, with 17 bases between. This CDR3 is built from 15 residues. CDR1 SGHRS and CDR2 YFSETQ come from the germline V gene. CDR3 nucleotides: TGCGCCAGCTCCCGGATAGCGGACCTCACAGATACGCAGTATTTT. Its protein product is CASSRIADLTDTQYF.

This chain connects TRBV5-6 to TRBJ2-3; 10 nucleotides align to TRBD2. Germline trimming cut 0 bases from V and 4 bases from J; bases unmatched to any gene: 8. CDR3 length: 17 amino acids. The germline gives CDR1 SGHDT, CDR2 YYEEEE. The CDR3 region is CASSLALAGGGSDTQYF. DNA for the CDR3: TGTGCCAGCAGCTTGGCCTTAGCGGGGGGAGGGTCAGATACGCAGTATTTT.

This clone was observed once. The CDR3 sequence is CASSRGQVNEQYF. The CDR3 DNA follows: TGTGCCAGCTCACGTGGACAGGTAAACGAGCAGTACTTC. V is TRBV18 and J is TRBJ2-7; 7 positions agree with TRBD1. V lost 4 bases and J lost 5; bases outside the gene matches: 5. CDR1 is KGHSH and CDR2 is LQKENI in the germline V gene. This CDR3 has 13 residues.

This clone was seen more than once but under ten times. V gene TRBV18 combines with J gene TRBJ1-2; 10 nucleotides agree with TRBD1. Looked up from germline, CDR1 is KGHSH and CDR2 is LQKENI. CDR3 length: 20 amino acids. V trimming: 2 bases; J trimming: 8 bases; junction bases outside the gene matches: 23. The CDR3 spells CASSPNSGTGATVNYVGYTF. The CDR3 nucleotides are TGTGCCAGCTCACCAAATTCGGGGACAGGGGCCACCGTGAACTATGTAGGCTACACCTTC.

The chain has TRBV6-1 and TRBJ2-1; tentatively, D is TRBD2 (6 bases). The germline gives CDR1 MNHNS, CDR2 SASEGT. Trimming pared 5 bases from V and 1 base from J, leaving 9 bases between. CDR3 length: 14 amino acids. CDR3 DNA sequence: TGTGCCAGCAGTTCCCGGGGGTCCTACAATGAGCAGTTCTTC. This encodes CASSSRGSYNEQFF.

The chain uses TRBV18 and TRBJ1-3; 7 positions agree with TRBD1. Germline assignment: CDR1 KGHSH and CDR2 LQKENI. Trimming cost V 3 bases and J 4 bases; bases outside gene matches: 6. This CDR3 spans 15 amino acids. The CDR3 loop reads CASSPGTDSGNTIYF. The CDR3 DNA reads as TGTGCCAGCTCACCCGGGACAGATTCCGGAAACACCATATATTTT.

This rearrangement joins TRBV7-3 to TRBJ2-6; possibly TRBD1 for D (6 bases). The ends were cut back, 5 bases at V and 4 bases at J, with 18 bases in the middle. Germline loops: CDR1 SGHTA, CDR2 FQGTGA. The CDR3 length is 17 residues. CDR3 DNA: TGTGCCAGCAGCGTGACCGGGACAAAAGCAGGGGCCAACGTCCTGACTTTC. Its translation: CASSVTGTKAGANVLTF.

The rearrangement joins TRBV6-1 to TRBJ2-5; the D call may be TRBD1 or TRBD2 (5 bases each). This CDR3 region has 15 residues. V was cut by 5 bases and J by 3 bases, with 16 bases left in between. Germline loops: CDR1 MNHNS, CDR2 SASEGT. The CDR3 region has the DNA TGTGCCAGCAGTAAAGTCCGGGACCCTGAAGAGACCCAGTACTTC. It is translated as CASSKVRDPEETQYF.

The V call is TRBV4-2, the J call TRBJ2-3; D not resolved. V was trimmed by 0 bases and J by 6 bases, leaving 7 bases between them. This CDR3 contains 13 residues. Per germline, CDR1 LGHNA and CDR2 YNFKEQ. The CDR3 DNA sequence: TGTGCCAGCAGCCAAGATCTCGTGGATACGCAGTATTTT. Protein sequence: CASSQDLVDTQYF.

V usage is TRBV29-1 and J usage is TRBJ2-7, with 9 bases that match TRBD1. Looked up from germline, CDR1 is SQVTM and CDR2 is ANQGSEA. V was pared by 7 bases and J by 5 bases, with 6 bases of the junction left unmatched. This CDR3 has 12 residues. The CDR3 is CSGRQGDDEQYF. The CDR3 region has the DNA TGCAGCGGAAGACAGGGGGATGACGAGCAGTACTTC.

The genes are TRBV2 and TRBJ2-5; possible D gene TRBD2, 5 bases. Per the germline V gene, CDR1 is SNHLY and CDR2 is FYNNEI. The CDR3 contains 15 residues. V shed 6 bases and J shed 3 bases, with 17 bases lying between them. This CDR3 reads CASSYTHGVEETQYF. The CDR3 nucleotides are TGTGCCAGCAGCTATACCCACGGGGTGGAAGAGACCCAGTACTTC. Using reference TRBV2 and TRBJ2-5 for the parts outside the CDR3, the full variable domain is EPEVTQTPSHQVTQMGQEVILRCVPISNHLYFYWYRQILGQKVEFLVSFYNNEISEKSEIFDDQFSVERPDGSNFTLKIRSTKLEDSAMYFCASSYTHGVEETQYFGPGTRLLVL.

The V call is TRBV10-3, the J call TRBJ1-1; tentative D call: TRBD1 (6 bases). Germline V gene lookup returns CDR1 ENHRY and CDR2 SYGVKD. The V and J ends lost 6 bases and 0 bases respectively, with 11 bases between them. This CDR3 comprises 14 residues. The CDR3 loop is CAIRTGALNTEAFF. CDR3 sequence (DNA): TGTGCCATCAGGACGGGGGCTCTGAACACTGAAGCTTTCTTT.